One sample yielded the 2 T cell receptor beta chains listed below, sequenced in a study of CD8+ T cells in alopecia areata. It was cDNA, reverse transcribed from extracted RNA, that served as the sequencing template. Produced via immunoSEQ multiplex PCR; TCRdb's table is partial and in-frame only. This sample comprises around 290,000 clones, none seen once only. Pooled cutaneous lymph node cells were sorted using CD4, CD8alpha, NKG2D, NKG2ACE and other markers. The material sequenced was CD4+ T cells sorted from a lymph node. Receptors originate from a C3H/HeJ mouse with alopecia areata. MHC haplotype: H2-k.

This clone was observed a handful of times. The gene names given are mouse names. The observed sequence ends 4 residues before the CDR3 terminus, with the missing tail filled in from the germline J gene. The V call is TRBV5, the J call TRBJ2-7, with 10 positions matching TRBD1. The CDR3 has 15 residues. Germline CDR1 and CDR2: LGHNA and YNLKQL (reference sequence). Partial CDR3 DNA: TGTGCCAGCAGCCAAAACGGACAGGGGGTATAT. It codes for CASSQNGQGVY. The whole CDR3 sequence reads CASSQNGQGVYEQYF.

In its sample, this clone was seen a few times. Germline and genes here are mouse. The read terminates 4 residues ahead of where the CDR3 ends, so the germline J gene completes it. The same CDR3 can be traced to other DNA sequences in this sample. This chain links TRBV31 with TRBJ2-4; 12 bases line up with TRBD2. The CDR3 loop spans 16 amino acids. Germline CDR1 reads GKSSPN; CDR2 reads SITVG. J gave up 0 bases and V 0 bases, and 1 base lay outside the gene matches. This CDR3 reads CAWSLGTGGSQNTLYF. The sequenced CDR3 bases are TGTGCCTGGAGTCTAGGGACTGGGGGGAGTCAAAAC. The complete variable domain, with remaining parts taken from reference TRBV31 and TRBJ2-4, reads AQTIHQWPVAEIKAVGSPLSLGCTIKGKSSPNLYWYWQATGGTLQQLFYSITVGQVESVVQLNLSASRPKDDQFILSTEKLLLSHSGFYLCAWSLGTGGSQNTLYFGAGTRLSVL.